This paragraph reports one T cell receptor beta chain. This clonotype has more than one count but fewer than ten. Its antigen is currently not known. No base quality values were provided; no much bigger clone lies one nucleotide off. The data stem from a study of post-analysis software for immune sequencing data (dated by TCRdb to between 2015 and 2017). For the wider study: Relapsing-remitting, secondary progressive and progressive-relapsing multiple sclerosis were recorded as disease courses, and subtype annotation was lacking for some patients. A subset of samples was prepared in parallel using single-end sample barcoding, then pooled and co-amplified after Illumina adapter ligation. The multiple sclerosis patient repertoires were compared with 11 previously published healthy control repertoires from donors aged roughly 6 to 25 years.

The library was produced with PCR. TCRdb names Illumina HiSeq 2500 as the instrument used. To reduce PCR and sequencing biases, unique molecular identifiers were built into the TCR beta cDNA libraries. Per 1 to 10 million input T cells, roughly 500,000 cDNA molecules were obtained, such that each molecule approximated one T cell. The same protocol used for the earlier healthy control dataset was applied to prepare and sequence the patient libraries. Within a given batch, samples were prepared together, multiplexed and sequenced on the same HiSeq lane. In the source study's methods: MIGEC handled the raw barcoded reads, throwing out single-read molecular identifier groups before consensus assembly and CDR3 extraction. Clonotype tables were post-analysed with VDJtools, normalizing diversity by down-sampling all datasets to the smallest sample size. Repertoire overlap clustering matched CDR3 amino acid but not nucleotide sequences to correct batch-related cross-sample contamination. TCRdb's own reprocessing of the public reads used fastp at Q25 and MiXCR and kept productive beta chains. Entries are consolidated by CDR3 protein sequence, retaining the most common genes and DNA. None of the V and J calls come from the authors' own analysis; TCRdb made them. Recorded for this sample are fewer than 850,000 distinct CDR3 sequences; around 27% of them occurred a single time. The ten biggest clones cover roughly 0.57% of the sample.

To demonstrate the VDJtools post-analysis software, the study profiled TCR beta repertoires from the peripheral blood of about a dozen young patients with multiple sclerosis. The patients with multiple sclerosis were children and adolescents between roughly 6 and 15 years of age. The germline ends are 12 bases apart after V is trimmed by 5 bases and J by 8 bases. The germline V gene encodes CDR1 DFQATT and CDR2 SNEGSKA (reference sequence). There are 12 amino acids in the CDR3, from cysteine to phenylalanine inclusive. The entry retains the CDR3 DNA only, 36 bases that are in frame from base 1. The research as a whole found: Several TRBV segments, including TRBV5-6, TRBV5-1 and TRBV20-1, were significantly more frequent in patients than controls. Direct clustering with F measure showed strong co-clustering of samples prepared in the same batch, prompting a batch-effect correction. The control group was slightly older than the multiple sclerosis patient group. Multiple sclerosis patients had significantly lower normalized Chao1 diversity than controls, a result that suggests substantial peripheral T-cell clonal expansion.

The sequencing sample was made of blood. The sequence links TRBV20-1 to TRBJ1-4, with a tentative D gene TRBD1 over 5 matching bases. The sequence came from a girl aged 10 to 17 with multiple sclerosis. The CDR3 protein: CSASPGAEKLFF. In nucleotides, the sequence is TGCAGTGCTTCACCCGGGGCCGAAAAACTGTTTTTT.